A single sample is the source of the 7 T cell receptor beta chains below, sequenced in a study of cytomegalovirus exposure and HLA in healthy donors. Profiled with immunoSEQ multiplex PCR; TCRdb holds only in-frame clones, not every one. This repertoire shows 130,000 to 150,000 clones, approximately 90% found once; its top ten account for 4.5% to 5.5%. Sequencing was performed on PBMCs. The receptors here all came from a man younger than 30 in good health and CMV-seropositive.

The chain joins TRBV6-1 to TRBJ1-1; the D is unclear. CDR3 length: 15 residues. V was pared by 0 bases and J by 0 bases, with 8 bases between. Germline V gives CDR1 MNHNS, CDR2 SASEGT. The chain's CDR3 is CASSEAVAMNTEAFF. The CDR3 DNA reads TGTGCCAGCAGTGAAGCGGTAGCAATGAACACTGAAGCTTTCTTT.

The rearrangement links TRBV6-5 to TRBJ2-1, with 7 bases fitting TRBD1. The CDR3 runs 15 residues. Germline-derived CDR1 and CDR2 are MNHEY and SVGAGI. Trimming cost V 6 bases and J 8 bases; bases outside gene matches: 13. The CDR3, as DNA: TGTGCCAGCAGCTCCGGAGGCCAGGGGGTGGATGAGCAGTTCTTC. Translated, it gives CASSSGGQGVDEQFF.

V is TRBV6-5 and J is TRBJ1-6, with TRBD1 as a possible D gene (5 bases). The germline V gene encodes CDR1 MNHEY and CDR2 SVGAGI. The CDR3 sequence is 15 residues long. Trimming removed 2 bases at V and 9 bases at J, with 14 bases between. The CDR3 reads CASSYGERGGSPLHF. CDR3 coding DNA: TGTGCCAGCAGTTACGGTGAAAGGGGCGGTTCACCCCTCCACTTT.

This rearrangement joins TRBV6-5 to TRBJ2-7; the D gene is possibly TRBD2 (5 bases). Germline CDR1 reads MNHEY; CDR2 reads SVGAGI. The CDR3 is 14 residues long. V was shortened by 6 bases and J by 1 base, with 13 bases between the two germline ends. The CDR3 spells CASRDPGKSYEQYF. For the CDR3, the DNA is TGTGCCAGCAGGGACCCCGGGAAGTCCTACGAGCAGTACTTC.

For the CDR3, the DNA is TGTGCCAGCAGTTATACCGGGACATCCTACGAGCAGTACTTC. Translated, it gives CASSYTGTSYEQYF. The chain carries TRBV6-6 and TRBJ2-7, with a possible D match to TRBD1 (6 bases). The CDR3 has 14 residues. Looked up from germline, CDR1 is MNHNY and CDR2 is SVGAGI (reference sequence). V was pared by 3 bases and J by 1 base, with 10 bases between.

V is TRBV30 and J is TRBJ1-1, with D unclear. The CDR3 contains 12 residues. Trimming shortened V by 5 bases and J by 8 bases, and 15 bases separated the two germline ends. Looked up from germline, CDR1 is GTSNPN and CDR2 is SVGIG (reference sequence). CDR3 loop: CAWDPNRGEAFF. Here the CDR3 DNA reads TGTGCCTGGGACCCTAACCGCGGCGAAGCTTTCTTT.

The V gene is TRBV27, the J gene TRBJ2-1; D possibly corresponds to TRBD2 (5 bases). CDR1 is MNHEY, CDR2 SMNVEV, per germline (reference sequence). This CDR3 spans 15 amino acids. The ends were cut back, 0 bases at V and 9 bases at J, with 15 bases in the middle. In nucleotides, the CDR3 is TGTGCCAGCAGTTTATCCCCCATCGGGGTTGGTGAGCAGTTCTTC. Its translation: CASSLSPIGVGEQFF.